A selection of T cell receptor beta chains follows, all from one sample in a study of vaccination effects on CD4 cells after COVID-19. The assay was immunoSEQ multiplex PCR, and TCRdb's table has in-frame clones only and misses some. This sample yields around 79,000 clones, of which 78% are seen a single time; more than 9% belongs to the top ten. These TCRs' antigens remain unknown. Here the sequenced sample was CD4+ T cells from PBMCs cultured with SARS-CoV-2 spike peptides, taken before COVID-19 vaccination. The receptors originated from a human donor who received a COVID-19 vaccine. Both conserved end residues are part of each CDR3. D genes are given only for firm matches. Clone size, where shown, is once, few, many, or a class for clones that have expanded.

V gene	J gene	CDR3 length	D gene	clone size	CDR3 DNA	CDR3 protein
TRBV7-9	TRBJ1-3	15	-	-	TGTGCCAGCAGCGCGGGGGTTCCCTCTGGAAACACCATATATTTT	CASSAGVPSGNTIYF
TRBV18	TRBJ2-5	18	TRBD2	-	TGTGCCAGCTCACCGCGGACTAGCGGGGGGACTTACAAAGAGACCCAGTACTTC	CASSPRTSGGTYKETQYF
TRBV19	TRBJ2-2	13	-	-	TGTGCCAGTACCCCTTCCAACACCGGGGAGCTGTTTTTT	CASTPSNTGELFF
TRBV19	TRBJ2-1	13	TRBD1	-	TGTGCCAGTAGCCTCAACAGGGGGAATGAGCAGTTCTTC	CASSLNRGNEQFF
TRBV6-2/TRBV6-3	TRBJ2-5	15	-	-	TGTGCCAGCAGCCACTGGGTGGCGCGACAAGAGACCCAGTACTTC	CASSHWVARQETQYF
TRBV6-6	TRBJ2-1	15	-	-	TGTGCCAGCGGGTCAAAACGATGGAGGGACAATGAGCAGTTCTTC	CASGSKRWRDNEQFF
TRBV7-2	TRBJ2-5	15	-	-	TGTGCCAGCAGCTCAACGGGACGGATCCAAGAGACCCAGTACTTC	CASSSTGRIQETQYF
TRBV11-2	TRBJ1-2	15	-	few	TGTGCCAGCAGCTTAGGAGGCGCGGGGAACTATGGCTACACCTTC	CASSLGGAGNYGYTF
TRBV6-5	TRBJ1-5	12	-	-	TGTGCCAGCAGCCACAAGGGCCAGCCCCAGCATTTT	CASSHKGQPQHF
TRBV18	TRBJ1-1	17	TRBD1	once	TGTGCCAGCTCACCTCTGGGGACAGGGAGTAAGGACACTGAAGCTTTCTTT	CASSPLGTGSKDTEAFF
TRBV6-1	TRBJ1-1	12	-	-	TGTGCCAGCAGCCGACTGTACACTGAAGCTTTCTTT	CASSRLYTEAFF
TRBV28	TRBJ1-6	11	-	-	TGTGCCAGCAGGACTAATTCACCCCTCCACTTT	CASRTNSPLHF
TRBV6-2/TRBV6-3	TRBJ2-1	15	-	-	TGTGCCAGCAGCCGGACCAAGGTGGTCGACAATGAGCAGTTCTTC	CASSRTKVVDNEQFF
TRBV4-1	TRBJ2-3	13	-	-	TGCGCCAGCAGCCACGCTGGGGCAGATACGCAGTATTTT	CASSHAGADTQYF
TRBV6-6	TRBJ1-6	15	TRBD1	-	TGTGCCAGCAGACCAGGACAGGGCGGCTATTCACCCCTCCACTTT	CASRPGQGGYSPLHF
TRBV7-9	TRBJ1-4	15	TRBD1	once	TGTGCCAGCAGCTTAGGGACAGGGCAAAATGAAAAACTGTTTTTT	CASSLGTGQNEKLFF
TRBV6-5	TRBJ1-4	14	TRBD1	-	TGTGCCAGCGCTTGGACAGGGGGCTCGGAAAAACTGTTTTTT	CASAWTGGSEKLFF
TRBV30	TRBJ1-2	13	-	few	TGTGCCTGGAGGTTAAATCCTAACTATGGCTACACCTTC	CAWRLNPNYGYTF
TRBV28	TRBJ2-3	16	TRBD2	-	TGTGCCAGCAGTTCCGTAGCGGGGGGGCTGACAGATACGCAGTATTTT	CASSSVAGGLTDTQYF
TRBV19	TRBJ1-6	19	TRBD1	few	TGTGCCAGTAGTCCGGGACAGGGAAAAACGAGCTCCTATAATTCACCCCTCCACTTT	CASSPGQGKTSSYNSPLHF
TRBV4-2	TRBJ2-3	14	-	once	TGTGCCAGCAGCCAAGATGTGGGCCCCGCGGGGCAGTATTTT	CASSQDVGPAGQYF
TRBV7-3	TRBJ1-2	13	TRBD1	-	TGTGCCAGCAGCTTAAATGGACAGGGAAGCTACACCTTC	CASSLNGQGSYTF
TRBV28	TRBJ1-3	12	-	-	TGTGCCAGCAGTAATCCAGGACGCACCATATATTTT	CASSNPGRTIYF
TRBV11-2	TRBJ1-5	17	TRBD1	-	TGTGCCAGCAGGTTTATACCGGGACAGGGGTGTATTCAGCCCCAGCATTTT	CASRFIPGQGCIQPQHF
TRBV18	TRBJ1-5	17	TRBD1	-	TGTGCCAGCTCATCCGGAGGGGGCCCCGGAAGCAATCAGCCCCAGCATTTT	CASSSGGGPGSNQPQHF
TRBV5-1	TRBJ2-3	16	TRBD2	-	TGCGCCAGCAGCTTGGCGGGGGGTAGCATCACAGATACGCAGTATTTT	CASSLAGGSITDTQYF
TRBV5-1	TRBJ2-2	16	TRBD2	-	TGCGCCAGCAGCTTGGTGGTGACTAGCATGACCGGGGAGCTGTTTTTT	CASSLVVTSMTGELFF
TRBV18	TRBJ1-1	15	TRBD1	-	TGTGCCAGCTCACCGCAGGGACAGGGGAACACTGAAGCTTTCTTT	CASSPQGQGNTEAFF
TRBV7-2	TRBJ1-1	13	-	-	TGTGCCAGCAGCTTAGGCGCTAACACTGAAGCTTTCTTT	CASSLGANTEAFF
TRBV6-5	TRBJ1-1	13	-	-	TGTGCCAGCAGGAGTCTCAGTCAAACTGAAGCTTTCTTT	CASRSLSQTEAFF
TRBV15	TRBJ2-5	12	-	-	TGTGCCACCAGCAGAAACCAAGAGACCCAGTACTTC	CATSRNQETQYF
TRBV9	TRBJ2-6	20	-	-	TGTGCCAGCAGCGTAGACGAAGGGCCCCTTATTAACTCTGGGGCCAACGTCCTGACTTTC	CASSVDEGPLINSGANVLTF